These 7 T cell receptor beta chains share one sample of origin, sequenced in a study of T cell changes during pregnancy in multiple sclerosis (dated by TCRdb to between 2017 and 2020). Library preparation employed the immunoSEQ multiplex PCR assay. The table was pulled from immuneACCESS by TCRdb, which kept in-frame rearrangements only. Such tables lose some clones; where checked, under half of the loss comes from unresolved V genes, and the rest has no known cause. The sample contains around 30,000 clones, around 89% of them found a single time. Approximately 0.5% of the sample is in the top ten clones. Sample: CD4+ T cells from peripheral blood mononuclear cells, taken in the third trimester of pregnancy. The receptors stem from a female donor in good health, enrolled as a control in a pregnancy study.

This clone occurred once. The rearrangement joins TRBV7-8 to TRBJ1-5; TRBD1 matches 9 bases. Per the germline V gene, CDR1 is SGHVS and CDR2 is FQNEAQ. The V gene end was trimmed by 1 base and the J gene end by 7 bases; junction bases not matched to a gene: 8. The CDR3 runs to 16 residues. The CDR3 spells CASSLGGQGFPQPQHF. In nucleotides, the CDR3 is TGTGCCAGCAGCTTAGGGGGACAGGGTTTCCCGCAGCCCCAGCATTTT.

The chain couples TRBV5-1 to TRBJ2-7; TRBD2 agrees at 11 bases. Germline lookup yields CDR1 SGHRS and CDR2 YFSETQ. Unmatched junction bases numbered 4, after V lost 2 bases and J lost 0 bases. The CDR3 contains 16 residues. CDR3 region: CASSLLAGGSSYEQYF. DNA of the CDR3: TGCGCCAGCAGCTTATTAGCGGGAGGGTCCTCCTACGAGCAGTACTTC.

This sequence joins TRBV5-4 and TRBJ1-4, with a tentative D call TRBD1 (6 bases). V was pared by 0 bases and J by 8 bases, with 14 bases between. Germline-derived CDR1 and CDR2 are SGHNT and YYREEE (reference sequence). This CDR3 region has 15 residues. The CDR3 DNA reads TGTGCCAGCAGCTTGGACAGGACAGCTACAGAAAAACTGTTTTTT. Translated, it gives CASSLDRTATEKLFF.

This sequence joins TRBV30 and TRBJ1-2; TRBD1 agrees at 8 bases. The CDR3 loop spans 12 amino acids. Trimming at V came to 5 bases and at J to 7 bases, leaving 6 bases not matched to a gene. Germline V gene data show CDR1 as GTSNPN and CDR2 as SVGIG (reference sequence). The CDR3 is CAWEFRGPGYTF. In DNA form, the CDR3 reads TGTGCCTGGGAATTCAGGGGGCCTGGCTACACCTTC.

The chain employs TRBV7-9 and TRBJ1-1; D is uncertain. Trimming removed 5 bases at V and 1 base at J, with 8 bases between. This CDR3 region has 13 residues. Germline V CDR1 and CDR2: SEHNR, FQNEAQ (reference sequence). The CDR3: CASSPPGNTEAFF. DNA for the CDR3: TGTGCCAGCAGCCCCCCGGGGAACACTGAAGCTTTCTTT.

The chain couples TRBV7-8 to TRBJ1-5; TRBD1 matches at 7 bases. CDR3 length: 16 amino acids. Germline V gene sequence: CDR1 SGHVS, CDR2 FQNEAQ. V was pared by 0 bases and J by 6 bases, with 8 bases of the junction left unmatched. The CDR3, as DNA: TGTGCCAGCAGCTTAGCACGGGACAGCGGCCGTCAGCCCCAGCATTTT. Its translation is CASSLARDSGRQPQHF.

This chain links TRBV25-1 with TRBJ2-5; D possibly corresponds to TRBD2 (6 bases). CDR3 length equals 15 residues. Per the germline V gene, CDR1 is MGHDK and CDR2 is SYGVNS. V was cut by 5 bases and J by 2 bases, with 15 bases left in between. CDR3 region: CASSPGVAEQETQYF. The CDR3 DNA follows: TGTGCCAGCAGTCCCGGGGTAGCGGAGCAAGAGACCCAGTACTTC.